These 5 T cell receptor beta chains originate from one sample sequenced in a study of OX40 agonist ivuxolimab in advanced cancers. The method was immunoSEQ multiplex PCR; TCRdb's version includes in-frame clones alone and lacks a portion of them. Of fewer than 45,000 clones listed, roughly 90% are singletons. The sample was CD4+ or CD8+ T cells sorted from blood, taken in a trial of the OX40 agonist ivuxolimab. Every receptor here comes from an adult with an advanced solid tumor such as melanoma, head and neck, liver or kidney cancer.

The J gene is TRBJ1-5, the V gene TRBV18; D remains unclear. In germline, CDR1 is KGHSH, CDR2 LQKENI. V was trimmed by 1 base and J by 7 bases, leaving 14 bases between them. The CDR3 is 15 amino acids. CDR3 sequence: CASSPLALGKQPQHF. CDR3 bases: TGTGCCAGCTCACCACTGGCGTTAGGGAAACAGCCCCAGCATTTT.

The rearrangement joins TRBV19 to TRBJ1-5, with D unclear. The CDR3 is 15 residues long. CDR1 is LNHDA, CDR2 SQIVND, per germline (reference sequence). V was trimmed by 5 bases and J by 2 bases, leaving 13 bases between them. The chain's CDR3 is CASSRSWRGNQPQHF. In DNA, the CDR3 is TGTGCCAGTAGTCGTTCCTGGAGGGGCAATCAGCCCCAGCATTTT.

This chain connects TRBV9 to TRBJ1-2; D perhaps matches TRBD1 (6 bases). In germline, CDR1 is SGDLS, CDR2 YYNGEE. The CDR3 length is 13 residues. V was clipped by 3 bases and J by 4 bases, with 10 bases between them. The CDR3 sequence: CASSGGQRYGYTF. For the CDR3, the DNA is TGTGCCAGCAGCGGAGGACAGCGCTATGGCTACACCTTC. The full variable domain, with the rest looked up from reference TRBV9 and TRBJ1-2, is DSGVTQTPKHLITATGQRVTLRCSPRSGDLSVYWYQQSLDQGLQFLIQYYNGEERAKGNILERFSAQQFPDLHSELNLSSLELGDSALYFCASSGGQRYGYTFGSGTRLTVV.

The chain has TRBV12-5 and TRBJ2-1; 9 bases map to TRBD2. The germline gives CDR1 LGHNT, CDR2 FRNRAP. Trimming at V came to 0 bases and at J to 4 bases, leaving 7 bases not matched to a gene. The CDR3 is made up of 17 amino acids. The CDR3 bases are TGTGCTAGTGGTTTGGTACGCGGGGGGGCTGGGTACAATGAGCAGTTCTTC. It yields the protein CASGLVRGGAGYNEQFF.

This clone has just one count. The chain couples TRBV6-5 to TRBJ1-2; D remains ambiguous. The CDR3 consists of 12 residues. CDR1 is MNHEY and CDR2 is SVGAGI in the germline V gene. V was clipped by 0 bases and J by 3 bases, with 2 bases between them. The CDR3 loop is CASSYSDYGYTF. The DNA of the CDR3 is TGTGCCAGCAGTTACTCGGACTATGGCTACACCTTC.